This TCR beta chain is drawn from a study of cytotoxic CD8 clonotypes in ibrutinib-treated CLL. Overall study context: Partial responses totalled about 25 and complete responses 2; after median approximately 74 months, approximately 15 remained remitted and approximately twelve progressed. Broader study findings: Few clonotypes were public, and these shrank or held steady under treatment.

Turning to this clone: The antigen remains unidentified.

Some clones are missing from TCRdb's copy, which holds only in-frame ones; the method was immunoSEQ multiplex PCR. The sample has over 250,000 clones, around 76% seen once. There are 12 residues in the CDR3. Trimming shortened V by 5 bases and J by 3 bases, and 6 bases separated the two germline ends. In germline, CDR1 is SGHAT, CDR2 FQNNGV. The sample here was PBMCs, taken at disease progression, from a patient treated with ibrutinib. This sequence originates from a human donor with chronic lymphocytic leukemia. The rearrangement links TRBV11-2 to TRBJ2-3; unclear D gene. The CDR3 spells CASSLQTDTQYF. As DNA, the CDR3 is TGTGCCAGCAGCCTTCAGACAGATACGCAGTATTTT.